Presented here are 5 T cell receptor beta chains from one specimen sequenced in a study of T cell clonality in common variable immunodeficiency. Profiling relied on immunoSEQ multiplex PCR, and the TCRdb table lists in-frame clones only, not all of them. The table lists approximately 81,000 clones, with no singletons. Specimen: peripheral blood mononuclear cells. The receptors were gathered from a person between 18 and 75 years old in good health.

The table lists this clone with many counts. The sequence runs out 3 residues before the end of the CDR3; the remainder is reconstructed from the germline J gene. This rearrangement joins TRBV2 to TRBJ2-3; D remains ambiguous. The CDR3 sequence is 12 residues long. The V end was cut by 5 bases, the J end by 6 bases, with 9 bases between. The germline CDR1 and CDR2 sequences are SNHLY and FYNNEI. The DNA read from the CDR3 is TGTGCCAGCAGTCCTTTCCCCGATACG. This codes for CASSPFPDT. The complete CDR3 sequence is CASSPFPDTQYF.

This clone was recorded a few times. At one end, the junction sequence differs from germline, possibly due to a read error. Read data end 3 residues before the CDR3 end; the end is taken from the germline J gene. The V and J genes are TRBV7-7 and TRBJ2-2, with 11 positions matching TRBD2. Germline assignment: CDR1 SSHAT and CDR2 FNYEAQ (reference sequence). The CDR3 is made up of 16 amino acids. CDR3 DNA, as far as it was read: TGTGCTAGCAGCTATGGGACTAGCGGAACGGCCGGGGAG. This codes for CASSYGTSGTAGE. The whole CDR3 region reads CASSYGTSGTAGELFF.

This clone was detected ten times or more. The CDR3 end falls 3 residues outside the read, so it is completed with the germline J gene. The chain has TRBV5-4 and TRBJ1-3; 9 bases fit TRBD1. Per the germline V gene, CDR1 is SGHNT and CDR2 is YYREEE (reference sequence). V gave up 3 bases and J gave up 7 bases; unmatched junction bases: 5. CDR3 length: 14 amino acids. This chain's CDR3 is CASSSGQGTNTIYF. The sequenced part of the CDR3 DNA is TGTGCCAGCAGCTCTGGACAGGGGACGAACACC.

The sample holds many counts of this clone. CDR3 DNA (partial): TGTGCCAGCAGCCTGAGACAGACACAAGAGACC. Translating it yields CASSLRQTQET. In full, the CDR3 reads CASSLRQTQETQYF. The rearrangement uses TRBV7-2 and TRBJ2-5, with TRBD1 as a possible D gene (5 bases). Coverage ceases 3 residues before the CDR3 finishes, and the germline J gene fills in the end. The CDR3 extends over 14 amino acids. Germline V CDR1 and CDR2: SGHTA, FQGNSA. V dropped 5 bases and J dropped 2 bases, with 12 bases sitting between them.

This clone was counted ten times or more. Coverage ceases 3 residues before the CDR3 finishes, and the germline J gene fills in the end. The chain links TRBV19 to TRBJ1-5, with D tentatively TRBD1 (6 bases). The CDR3 is 16 residues long. Trimming left V 3 bases short and J 0 bases short, with 12 bases between. Germline CDR1 LNHDA, CDR2 SQIVND (reference sequence). This CDR3 is CASSMGARNSNQPQHF. Incomplete CDR3 DNA: TGTGCCAGTAGTATGGGGGCCCGCAATAGCAATCAGCCC.